This is a list of T cell receptor beta chains from one sample in a study of shared clonotypes between healthy human individuals. Clones were read by immunoSEQ multiplex PCR, and TCRdb kept only the in-frame ones, dropping some. This table holds some 240,000 clones, over 60% found once. Sequencing was done on a sample of memory CD4+ T cells sorted from blood. Receptors were obtained from a man aged 25 to 40 in good health. Each CDR3 is given with its conserved first and last residue. The order of the fields is V gene, D gene, J gene, clone size, CDR3 protein, CDR3 DNA. The D gene is left open where the match is weak. Expanded clones get a size class; other rows say once, few or many, or leave the size out.

>TRBV28|-|TRBJ1-5|-
CASNVGLRGNQPQHF
TGTGCCAGCAATGTGGGTCTGCGTGGGAATCAGCCCCAGCATTTT
>TRBV5-5|-|TRBJ2-5|-
CASSFGSPGTQYF
TGTGCCAGCAGCTTCGGCAGCCCCGGGACCCAGTACTTC
>TRBV28|-|TRBJ2-1|-
CATYPHAPSEQFF
TGTGCCACCTATCCTCACGCCCCCAGTGAGCAGTTCTTC
>TRBV6-5|TRBD2|TRBJ2-1|-
CASSYSVAGENEQFF
TGTGCCAGCAGTTACTCAGTAGCGGGAGAAAATGAGCAGTTCTTC
>TRBV10-3|-|TRBJ2-1|-
CAIGDFTVRFF
TGTGCCATCGGGGACTTTACAGTTAGGTTCTTC
>TRBV2|TRBD1|TRBJ2-7|-
CASSEWGQGSEQYF
TGTGCCAGCAGTGAATGGGGACAGGGGAGCGAGCAGTACTTC
>TRBV5-1|TRBD2|TRBJ2-1|few
CASSWTSGSPNEQFF
TGCGCCAGCTCATGGACTAGCGGGAGTCCCAATGAGCAGTTCTTC
>TRBV27|TRBD2|TRBJ2-5|-
CASRTTSGSSQTQYF
TGTGCCAGCAGGACGACTAGCGGGAGCTCCCAGACCCAGTACTTC
>TRBV10-2|-|TRBJ1-4|many
CASSESVLGEKLFF
TGCGCCAGCAGTGAGTCGGTATTGGGGGAAAAACTGTTTTTT
>TRBV15|TRBD1|TRBJ1-5|-
CATSDASRGVGQPQHF
TGTGCCACCAGCGATGCAAGCAGGGGGGTAGGACAGCCCCAGCATTTT
>TRBV6-1|-|TRBJ1-4|-
CASSTTGWGEKLFF
TGTGCCAGCAGTACAACAGGGTGGGGTGAAAAACTGTTTTTT
>TRBV7-2|TRBD2|TRBJ2-1|-
CASSPGLAGYNEQFF
TGTGCCAGCAGCCCGGGACTAGCGGGGTACAATGAGCAGTTCTTC
>TRBV28|-|TRBJ1-4|-
CASSSGTVAEKLFF
TGTGCCAGCAGCTCCGGGACTGTAGCCGAAAAACTGTTTTTT
>TRBV25-1|TRBD1|TRBJ2-2|-
CASTRGQGGELFF
TGTGCCAGCACCAGGGGGCAGGGCGGGGAGCTGTTTTTT
>TRBV5-1|-|TRBJ2-5|few
CASSLHHLGTSVETQYF
TGCGCCAGCAGCTTGCACCACCTAGGGACTTCCGTAGAGACCCAGTACTTC
>TRBV9|TRBD1|TRBJ2-2|-
CASSAYSPGQANTGELFF
TGTGCCAGCAGCGCGTATTCCCCGGGACAGGCGAACACCGGGGAGCTGTTTTTT
>TRBV10-2|TRBD1|TRBJ1-2|few
CASRAGTGGLYGYTF
TGCGCCAGCAGGGCGGGGACAGGGGGTCTCTATGGCTACACCTTC
>TRBV27|-|TRBJ2-5|-
CASSLVGETQYF
TGTGCCAGCAGTCTGGTGGGGGAGACCCAGTACTTC
>TRBV6-9|-|TRBJ2-3|-
CASSSGVQNITDTQYF
TGTGCCAGCAGTTCGGGGGTCCAAAATATTACAGATACGCAGTATTTT
>TRBV28|TRBD1|TRBJ2-7|-
CASSSPTGSSYEQYF
TGTGCCAGCAGTTCACCGACAGGGTCCTCCTACGAGCAGTACTTC
>TRBV9|-|TRBJ1-5|-
CASSVAGADTPQHF
TGTGCCAGCAGCGTAGCAGGGGCCGACACGCCCCAGCATTTT
>TRBV28|-|TRBJ2-2|-
CASGPLTGNTGELFF
TGTGCCAGCGGCCCCTTGACAGGGAACACCGGGGAGCTGTTTTTT
>TRBV4-2|TRBD1|TRBJ2-1|-
CASSSGQGRNEQFF
TGTGCCAGCAGCTCCGGACAGGGGAGGAATGAGCAGTTCTTC
>TRBV7-9|-|TRBJ2-1|few
CASSFLARMAAYNEQFF
TGTGCCAGCAGCTTTCTAGCGCGGATGGCCGCATACAATGAGCAGTTCTTC
>TRBV5-1|-|TRBJ2-7|-
CASSVDGNPAYEQYF
TGCGCCAGCAGCGTTGATGGAAACCCAGCCTACGAGCAGTACTTC
>TRBV7-2|TRBD1|TRBJ1-5|-
CASSKDRGSNQPQHF
TGTGCCAGCAGCAAGGACAGGGGAAGCAATCAGCCCCAGCATTTT
>TRBV27|-|TRBJ2-7|-
CASSLGLQENYEQYF
TGTGCCAGCAGTTTAGGGTTGCAGGAGAACTACGAGCAGTACTTC
>TRBV5-1|-|TRBJ2-1|few
CASSGGSASSYNEQFF
TGCGCCAGCAGCGGGGGTAGCGCTAGCTCCTACAATGAGCAGTTCTTC
>TRBV5-1|-|TRBJ2-2|-
CASSVTANTGELFF
TGCGCCAGCAGCGTCACAGCGAACACCGGGGAGCTGTTTTTT
>TRBV4-3|TRBD2|TRBJ2-5|-
CASSQDLGGETQYF
TGCGCCAGCAGCCAAGATCTGGGGGGGGAGACCCAGTACTTC